One sample yielded the 14 T cell receptor beta chains listed below, sequenced in a study of OX40 agonist ivuxolimab in advanced cancers. Assay: immunoSEQ multiplex PCR; the TCRdb copy retains only in-frame clones and omits some. The sample carries around 140,000 clones, about 92% recorded once. Material: CD4+ or CD8+ T cells sorted from blood, obtained in a trial of the OX40 agonist ivuxolimab. The receptors originated from an adult with an advanced solid tumor such as melanoma, head and neck, liver or kidney cancer.

The chain's CDR3 is CASSPFDRGPPGANVLTF. CDR3 coding DNA: TGTGCCAGCTCACCCTTCGACAGGGGGCCTCCTGGGGCCAACGTCCTGACTTTC. The genes are TRBV18 and TRBJ2-6; 10 bases map to TRBD1. Germline CDR1 KGHSH, CDR2 LQKENI. The CDR3 has 18 residues. The ends lost 3 bases at V and 2 bases at J; junction bases unmatched: 7.

The rearrangement links TRBV18 to TRBJ1-1; 7 nucleotides match TRBD1. The CDR3 runs to 15 residues. Germline V lookup: CDR1 KGHSH, CDR2 LQKENI. V lost 2 bases and J lost 0; bases outside the gene matches: 3. The CDR3 loop reads CASSPRGQMNTEAFF. The DNA of the CDR3 is TGTGCCAGCTCACCAAGGGGACAGATGAACACTGAAGCTTTCTTT.

The chain is built from TRBV11-2 and TRBJ2-7; a possible D gene is TRBD1 (7 bases). The CDR3 has 16 residues. Germline V lookup: CDR1 SGHAT, CDR2 FQNNGV. The V end lost 5 bases, the J end lost 5 bases, and 22 bases lay between the germline ends. The CDR3 sequence: CASSPLSGGGPDEQYF. CDR3 nucleotide sequence: TGTGCCAGCAGCCCCTTATCAGGGGGAGGACCGGACGAGCAGTACTTC.

The V call is TRBV7-3, the J call TRBJ1-1; no reliable D call. The V gene lost 0 bases and the J gene lost 3 bases, with 5 bases spanning the gap. CDR3 length: 13 residues. Germline V gene lookup returns CDR1 SGHTA and CDR2 FQGTGA. For the CDR3, the DNA is TGTGCCAGCAGCTTAACATCGGACACTGAAGCTTTCTTT. Amino acid sequence: CASSLTSDTEAFF.

The CDR3 DNA reads as TGTGCCAGCAGGCTACAGGCTAGTCCGCAGTACTTC. It encodes CASRLQASPQYF. J is TRBJ2-4 and V is TRBV7-9; D perhaps matches TRBD1 (5 bases). V dropped 6 bases and J dropped 13 bases, with 16 bases sitting between them. CDR1 is SEHNR and CDR2 is FQNEAQ in the germline V gene (reference sequence). This CDR3 comprises 12 residues. The full variable domain, rest sourced from reference TRBV7-9 and TRBJ2-4, is DTGVSQNPRHKITKRGQNVTFRCDPISEHNRLYWYRQTLGQGPEFLTYFQNEAQLEKSRLLSDRFSAERPKGSFSTLEIQRTEQGDSAMYLCASRLQASPQYFGAGTRLSVL.

This chain links TRBV5-6 with TRBJ2-3, with 8 nucleotides matching TRBD2. Germline lookup yields CDR1 SGHDT and CDR2 YYEEEE. The ends lost 0 bases at V and 0 bases at J; junction bases unmatched: 3. CDR3 length: 16 residues. The CDR3 DNA is TGTGCCAGCAGCTTGGTCTCTAGCGGGAGCACAGATACGCAGTATTTT. Its protein product is CASSLVSSGSTDTQYF. The full variable domain, in which reference TRBV5-6 and TRBJ2-3 provide the parts outside the CDR3, is DAGVTQSPTHLIKTRGQQVTLRCSPKSGHDTVSWYQQALGQGPQFIFQYYEEEERQRGNFPDRFSGHQFPNYSSELNVNALLLGDSALYLCASSLVSSGSTDTQYFGPGTRLTVL.

The chain carries TRBV5-6 and TRBJ1-1; 9 positions match TRBD1. Germline lookup yields CDR1 SGHDT and CDR2 YYEEEE. CDR3 length: 16 residues. Trimming cost V 6 bases and J 4 bases; bases outside gene matches: 13. The CDR3: CASTFFDKDRGTEAFF. Written as DNA, the CDR3 is TGTGCCAGCACCTTTTTTGACAAGGACAGGGGCACTGAAGCTTTCTTT.

V and J are TRBV10-1 and TRBJ1-3; D not certain. This CDR3 spans 15 amino acids. V was cut by 3 bases and J by 0 bases, with 9 bases left in between. Per germline, CDR1 WNHNN and CDR2 SYGVQD (reference sequence). CDR3 in amino acids: CASSDRSLSGNTIYF. In DNA, the CDR3 is TGCGCCAGCAGTGATCGCAGTCTCTCTGGAAACACCATATATTTT.

This clone has only one observation. CDR3 sequence (DNA): TGCGCCAGCAGCGACAGGGCTGACTATGGCTACACCTTC. Its translation: CASSDRADYGYTF. The chain combines TRBV5-1 with TRBJ1-2, with 7 bases fitting TRBD1. Germline loops: CDR1 SGHRS, CDR2 YFSETQ. This CDR3 spans 13 amino acids. With 4 bases clipped from V and 3 bases from J, the junction kept 3 bases outside the gene matches.

The rearrangement uses TRBV5-1 and TRBJ1-5; a weak D match, TRBD1 (5 bases). The CDR3 contains 15 residues. With 0 bases removed from V and 4 bases from J, the gap between germline ends came to 11 bases. Germline V CDR1 and CDR2: SGHRS, YFSETQ. The CDR3 nucleotides read TGCGCCAGCAGCTTGGAGTCAGGGAGGAATCAGCCCCAGCATTTT. This translates into CASSLESGRNQPQHF.

The sample holds one count of this clone. The chain combines TRBV19 with TRBJ1-1, with D tentatively TRBD1 (5 bases). The CDR3 has 14 amino acids. V lost 3 bases, J lost 3 bases, and 11 bases lay in between. Germline V gives CDR1 LNHDA, CDR2 SQIVND (reference sequence). CDR3 loop: CASSIQGLDTEAFF. The CDR3 nucleotides are TGTGCCAGTAGTATTCAGGGTTTGGACACTGAAGCTTTCTTT.

The gene calls are TRBV20-1 and TRBJ2-7; the D is unclear. The germline V and J ends were trimmed by 1 base and 7 bases, with 5 bases remaining between them. This CDR3 has 10 amino acids. Germline CDR1 DFQATT, CDR2 SNEGSKA (reference sequence). CDR3 in amino acids: CSARGQEQYF. The CDR3, as DNA: TGCAGTGCTAGAGGCCAGGAGCAGTACTTC.

This chain links TRBV7-9 with TRBJ1-6; tentative D call: TRBD1 (5 bases). V was clipped by 4 bases and J by 0 bases, with 16 bases between them. The CDR3 loop spans 18 amino acids. Germline V gene lookup returns CDR1 SEHNR and CDR2 FQNEAQ (reference sequence). The CDR3 DNA reads TGTGCCAGCAGCTCCGGGACCTCCCGGAGCTCCTATAATTCACCCCTCCACTTT. This gives the protein CASSSGTSRSSYNSPLHF.

V and J are TRBV7-2 and TRBJ2-7; 8 bases are shared with TRBD1. CDR1 and CDR2 (germline): SGHTA, FQGNSA. This CDR3 contains 18 residues. V shed 3 bases and J 2 bases; nucleotides not matched to a gene: 15. The DNA for the CDR3 is TGTGCCAGCAGCTTTTTAGGTTCACGGACAGGGTCCACCTACGAGCAGTACTTC. Protein product: CASSFLGSRTGSTYEQYF.